A single sample is the source of the 25 T cell receptor beta chains below, sequenced in a study of blood T cell repertoires in COVID-19. Data came from immunoSEQ multiplex PCR; TCRdb stores just in-frame clones and leaves some out. Among 350,000 to 450,000 clones, 85% were seen once, and the ten largest hold 3% to 4%. The sample taken for sequencing was peripheral blood. These TCRs come from a woman aged 18-35 years with acute or convalescent COVID-19.

This chain connects TRBV21-1 to TRBJ1-1; the table's D call of TRBD1 was not tested on the DNA. TRBV21-1 is assigned pseudogene status. This CDR3 comprises 18 residues. In DNA form, the CDR3 reads TGTGCCAGCAGCACCCTTGTCCCGGGACAGGGGGCGCCCCCTGAAGCTTTCTTT. As protein: CASSTLVPGQGAPPEAFF.

This rearrangement joins TRBV19 to TRBJ1-1; 7 bases fit TRBD1. Germline values: CDR1 LNHDA, CDR2 SQIVND (reference sequence). V was clipped by 4 bases and J by 4 bases; unmatched bases: 6. This CDR3 comprises 14 residues. CDR3 nucleotides: TGTGCCAGTAGTACCGACAGGGTGGGCACTGAAGCTTTCTTT. Encoded protein: CASSTDRVGTEAFF.

The chain recombines TRBV27 with TRBJ2-7; 9 bases line up with TRBD2. Germline loops: CDR1 MNHEY, CDR2 SMNVEV (reference sequence). This CDR3 has 14 amino acids. V lost 6 bases to trimming and J lost 6 bases; unmatched junction nucleotides: 9. The CDR3 loop reads CASSSPRTSAEQYF. In DNA form, the CDR3 reads TGTGCCAGCAGCTCTCCTCGGACTAGCGCCGAGCAGTACTTC.

The rearrangement joins TRBV19 to TRBJ1-1; D is uncertain. The germline V gene encodes CDR1 LNHDA and CDR2 SQIVND (reference sequence). The V and J ends lost 4 bases and 0 bases respectively, with 12 bases between them. The CDR3 extends over 15 amino acids. In DNA, the CDR3 is TGTGCCAGTAGTACCACGGGAGACATGAACACTGAAGCTTTCTTT. It specifies CASSTTGDMNTEAFF.

V is TRBV5-4 and J is TRBJ1-4; no clear D. The CDR3 extends over 14 amino acids. CDR1 is SGHNT and CDR2 is YYREEE in the germline V gene (reference sequence). Trimming pared 1 base from V and 7 bases from J, leaving 11 bases between. The CDR3 protein is CASSLRGEGEKLFF. DNA of the CDR3: TGTGCCAGCAGCTTGCGGGGTGAGGGTGAAAAACTGTTTTTT.

The chain combines TRBV7-3 with TRBJ2-1; perhaps TRBD1 as D (5 bases). Between the trimmed V and J ends, which lost 4 bases and 9 bases, there was a span of 13 bases. CDR1 is SGHTA, CDR2 FQGTGA, per germline. This CDR3 has 13 amino acids. The CDR3: CASSSGALGEQFF. DNA for the CDR3: TGTGCCAGCAGCTCTGGGGCCTTAGGTGAGCAGTTCTTC.

V usage is TRBV2 and J usage is TRBJ1-1, with a tentative D call TRBD1 (6 bases). V was cut by 7 bases and J by 5 bases, with 23 bases left in between. CDR3 length: 16 residues. Germline values: CDR1 SNHLY, CDR2 FYNNEI. CDR3 DNA: TGTGCCAGCACCTCAGAGGGGGGGCGGATAGTAACTGAAGCTTTCTTT. Amino acid sequence: CASTSEGGRIVTEAFF. Based on the CDR3 plus reference TRBV2 and TRBJ1-1, the full variable domain is EPEVTQTPSHQVTQMGQEVILRCVPISNHLYFYWYRQILGQKVEFLVSFYNNEISEKSEIFDDQFSVERPDGSNFTLKIRSTKLEDSAMYFCASTSEGGRIVTEAFFGQGTRLTVV.

The chain carries TRBV5-6 and TRBJ1-2, with D perhaps TRBD1 (5 bases). Trimming cost V 4 bases and J 0 bases, with 19 bases left between them. Germline V gene lookup returns CDR1 SGHDT and CDR2 YYEEEE. The CDR3 has 17 amino acids. The CDR3 bases are TGTGCCAGCAGCCCAGGAGGGTGGGGACCCTCTAACTATGGCTACACCTTC. Protein: CASSPGGWGPSNYGYTF.

The V gene is TRBV7-9, the J gene TRBJ1-4; a possible D gene is TRBD1 (5 bases). The length of the CDR3 is 15 residues. The germline V gene has CDR1 SEHNR and CDR2 FQNEAQ (reference sequence). Trimming pared 1 base from V and 4 bases from J, leaving 10 bases between. Here the CDR3 DNA reads TGTGCCAGCAGCTTAGTTGCGGGGCTTAATGAAAAACTGTTTTTT. Protein sequence: CASSLVAGLNEKLFF. Full variable domain (missing parts from reference TRBV7-9 and TRBJ1-4): DTGVSQNPRHKITKRGQNVTFRCDPISEHNRLYWYRQTLGQGPEFLTYFQNEAQLEKSRLLSDRFSAERPKGSFSTLEIQRTEQGDSAMYLCASSLVAGLNEKLFFGSGTQLSVL.

The chain couples TRBV5-5 to TRBJ2-7; no definite D call. The CDR3 consists of 14 residues. Germline V lookup: CDR1 SGHKS, CDR2 YYEKEE (reference sequence). The V and J ends lost 1 base and 2 bases respectively, with 10 bases between them. The CDR3 coding sequence is TGTGCCAGCAGCTTGTCAGCAGGCACCTACGAGCAGTACTTC. This translates into CASSLSAGTYEQYF.

In this sample, this clone turned up a few times. This sequence joins TRBV18 and TRBJ1-6; 8 bases match TRBD1. V lost 0 bases, J lost 9 bases, and 10 bases stayed unmatched. The CDR3 is 17 amino acids. Looked up from germline, CDR1 is KGHSH and CDR2 is LQKENI. DNA of the CDR3: TGTGCCAGCTCACCACCGTTCGGCAGGGGGCGAAGTTCACCCCTCCACTTT. It encodes CASSPPFGRGRSSPLHF.

The CDR3 loop is CASNPPGTAYGYTF. The CDR3 nucleotides read TGTGCCAGCAACCCCCCGGGGACAGCCTATGGCTACACCTTC. This chain joins TRBV28 and TRBJ1-2, with 7 bases matching TRBD1. This CDR3 comprises 14 residues. Germline V gene sequence: CDR1 MDHEN, CDR2 SYDVKM. The V and J ends lost 7 bases and 4 bases, in that order; junction bases with no gene match: 9.

The chain links TRBV7-9 to TRBJ1-3; 9 nucleotides match TRBD1. Germline V gives CDR1 SEHNR, CDR2 FQNEAQ (reference sequence). Trimming at V came to 5 bases and at J to 4 bases, leaving 9 bases not matched to a gene. The CDR3 covers 16 residues. The CDR3 DNA is TGTGCCAGCAGCGACGAAGGACAGGGGATCGGAAACACCATATATTTT. Translating gives CASSDEGQGIGNTIYF.

The chain links TRBV29-1 to TRBJ1-1, with TRBD1 as a possible D gene (5 bases). The CDR3 loop spans 13 amino acids. V lost 4 bases and J 0 bases, leaving 9 bases between the germline ends. From germline, CDR1 is SQVTM and CDR2 ANQGSEA. Here the CDR3 reads CSVVWTMNTEAFF. The CDR3 DNA reads TGCAGCGTTGTCTGGACAATGAACACTGAAGCTTTCTTT.

The rearrangement links TRBV5-1 to TRBJ2-7; TRBD2 matches 12 bases. The CDR3 covers 15 residues. Germline CDR1 and CDR2: SGHRS and YFSETQ. The trim removed 4 bases at V and 5 bases at J, leaving 7 bases unmatched. CDR3 region: CASSEGLAGQDEQYF. Here the CDR3 DNA reads TGCGCCAGCAGCGAAGGACTAGCGGGACAAGACGAGCAGTACTTC.

The gene calls are TRBV4-1 and TRBJ1-5; 10 bases line up with TRBD1. V trimming: 4 bases; J trimming: 6 bases; junction bases outside the gene matches: 6. Germline assignment: CDR1 MGHRA and CDR2 YSYEKL. This CDR3 comprises 15 residues. CDR3 region: CASSPDRGLFQPQHF. The DNA of the CDR3 is TGCGCCAGCAGCCCCGACAGGGGGCTGTTTCAGCCCCAGCATTTT.

The chain couples TRBV6-5 to TRBJ2-7, with TRBD2 matching 7 bases. This CDR3 region has 14 residues. V lost 5 bases and J lost 1; bases outside the gene matches: 5. CDR1 MNHEY and CDR2 SVGAGI come from the germline V gene. CDR3 DNA: TGTGCCAGCAGTCCTCTAGCGGAGTCCTACGAGCAGTACTTC. This translates into CASSPLAESYEQYF.

The chain has TRBV7-7 and TRBJ1-6; D perhaps matches TRBD1 (5 bases). Germline CDR1 and CDR2: SSHAT and FNYEAQ (reference sequence). CDR3 length: 14 residues. Trimming left V 5 bases short and J 8 bases short, with 13 bases between. CDR3 bases: TGTGCCAGCAGCATGGAAGGGGTGGATTCACCCCTCCACTTT. It translates to CASSMEGVDSPLHF.

The J gene is TRBJ1-2, the V gene TRBV19; TRBD1 is a possible D gene (5 bases). Trimming took off 7 bases at V and 4 bases at J, with 22 bases between the two ends. Per the germline V gene, CDR1 is LNHDA and CDR2 is SQIVND (reference sequence). The CDR3 spans 16 residues. The DNA for the CDR3 is TGTGCCAGTAATCGCGACGGGGAGGCGGGGGGCTATGGCTACACCTTC. Protein sequence: CASNRDGEAGGYGYTF.

This chain joins TRBV7-9 and TRBJ2-7, with 8 nucleotides matching TRBD2. Germline-derived CDR1 and CDR2 are SEHNR and FQNEAQ (reference sequence). This CDR3 has 17 residues. V lost 3 bases, J lost 5 bases, and 15 bases stayed unmatched. The CDR3 sequence is CASSFLLGGGSLDEQYF. The CDR3 coding sequence is TGTGCCAGCAGCTTTCTGTTAGGCGGGGGGTCCCTCGACGAGCAGTACTTC.

This clone was picked up one time. The chain is built from TRBV7-9 and TRBJ1-3; the match to TRBD1 covers 8 bases. CDR3 length: 16 amino acids. V was clipped by 2 bases and J by 2 bases; unmatched bases: 5. Germline values: CDR1 SEHNR, CDR2 FQNEAQ (reference sequence). DNA of the CDR3: TGTGCCAGCAGCTTACCTCAGGGGGCGACTGGAAACACCATATATTTT. It encodes CASSLPQGATGNTIYF.

The chain has TRBV27 and TRBJ2-3, with 7 bases matching TRBD2. V was pared by 7 bases and J by 2 bases, with 12 bases of the junction left unmatched. From germline, CDR1 is MNHEY and CDR2 SMNVEV (reference sequence). The CDR3 consists of 16 residues. The CDR3 nucleotides are TGTGCCAGCACCCGAAGCGGGGAGACCTACACAGATACGCAGTATTTT. Translating gives CASTRSGETYTDTQYF.

The V and J genes are TRBV7-3 and TRBJ1-6; D uncertain. Germline V gene lookup returns CDR1 SGHTA and CDR2 FQGTGA. The V end lost 2 bases, the J end lost 6 bases, and 5 bases lay between the germline ends. This CDR3 is 13 amino acids long. This CDR3 reads CASSLRSNSPLHF. The CDR3 DNA reads as TGTGCCAGCAGCTTACGCAGTAATTCACCCCTCCACTTT.

This chain links TRBV19 with TRBJ2-5; D perhaps matches TRBD2 (5 bases). V was shortened by 4 bases and J by 3 bases, with 12 bases between the two germline ends. Germline CDR1 and CDR2: LNHDA and SQIVND (reference sequence). The CDR3 consists of 14 residues. CDR3 DNA sequence: TGTGCCAGTAGTAGCTCTAGCTTTGAAGAGACCCAGTACTTC. Protein product: CASSSSSFEETQYF. The full variable domain, its missing parts supplied by reference TRBV19 and TRBJ2-5, is DGGITQSPKYLFRKEGQNVTLSCEQNLNHDAMYWYRQDPGQGLRLIYYSQIVNDFQKGDIAEGYSVSREKKESFPLTVTSAQKNPTAFYLCASSSSSFEETQYFGPGTRLLVL.

The chain couples TRBV2 to TRBJ1-4; 7 bases are a match to TRBD1. The CDR3 covers 15 residues. The germline V gene encodes CDR1 SNHLY and CDR2 FYNNEI. The V and J ends lost 6 bases and 5 bases, in that order; junction bases with no gene match: 9. Here the CDR3 DNA reads TGTGCCAGCAGGACAACCGGGACAGAGAATGAAAAACTGTTTTTT. Translation: CASRTTGTENEKLFF.